Sequencing of this TCR beta chain was carried out in a study of molecular identifiers for immune sequencing clone quantification. Using its own MiXCR run on the PCR reads, TCRdb lists one record per CDR3 protein. The table shows about 300,000 distinct CDR3 sequences, with around a fifth occurring only once. The study's findings and limits: In a background of 850,000 to 1,000,000 naive cells, spiked Jurkat TCR RNA from one cell was reportedly detectable.

Trimming stripped 3 bases from V and 8 bases from J, with 9 bases between. Germline assignment: CDR1 SGDLS and CDR2 YYNGEE. The CDR3 has 12 amino acids. Details on this clonotype: Its specificity is unknown. A much larger clone differs from this one at a single base, so this may be a read error.

Naive CD8 libraries came from about 20,000 to 1,000,000 sorted cells with 10%, 30% or 50% RNA. Sequenced: naive CD8+ T cells from blood, with Jurkat cell RNA spiked in. Subset noted: FACS-sorted CD8+CD4-CCR7+CD45RA+ naive T cells. The chain is built from TRBV9 and TRBJ2-1; unclear D gene. The sequence came from a human donor in good health. Some libraries in this study had Jurkat cell RNA spiked in. The CDR3 sequence is CASSGLYDEQFF. The CDR3 bases are TGTGCCAGCAGCGGCCTATACGATGAGCAGTTCTTC.